This passage covers 10 T cell receptor beta chains from one sample sequenced in a study of T cell responses to AZD1222 COVID-19 vaccine. Sequencing was performed with immunoSEQ multiplex PCR; in TCRdb, only in-frame clones are kept and a portion is missing. The repertoire holds around 110,000 clones, with around nine tenths as singletons. Sample: peripheral blood, taken on day 0 of AZD1222 vaccination. The receptors here all came from an adult in good health.

The CDR3 reads CSVLPGLAGEEQYF. In nucleotides, the CDR3 is TGCAGCGTTCTCCCGGGACTAGCGGGTGAAGAGCAGTACTTC. V and J are TRBV29-1 and TRBJ2-7; 12 nucleotides agree with TRBD2. Germline V gene data show CDR1 as SQVTM and CDR2 as ANQGSEA. CDR3 length equals 14 residues. Unmatched junction bases numbered 9, after V lost 5 bases and J lost 7 bases.

This chain connects TRBV7-2 to TRBJ1-2, with TRBD1 as a possible D gene (6 bases). The CDR3 length is 18 residues. V was shortened by 5 bases and J by 0 bases, with 22 bases between the two germline ends. The germline CDR1 and CDR2 sequences are SGHTA and FQGNSA. In DNA form, the CDR3 reads TGTGCCAGCAGCCCCCGGGCCCTTACAGGGCCAGCTAACTATGGCTACACCTTC. Its protein is CASSPRALTGPANYGYTF. Looking up the rest from reference TRBV7-2 and TRBJ1-2 gives the full variable domain: GAGVSQSPSNKVTEKGKDVELRCDPISGHTALYWYRQSLGQGLEFLIYFQGNSAPDKSGLPSDRFSAERTGGSVSTLTIQRTQQEDSAVYLCASSPRALTGPANYGYTFGSGTRLTVV.

The J gene is TRBJ2-1, the V gene TRBV18, with 13 bases matching TRBD2. The germline gives CDR1 KGHSH, CDR2 LQKENI. With 4 bases clipped from V and 0 bases from J, the junction kept 9 bases outside the gene matches. The CDR3 length is 19 residues. Here the CDR3 DNA reads TGTGCCAGCTCACGAAAGACTAGCGGGGGGATGCGCTCCTACAATGAGCAGTTCTTC. Translation gives CASSRKTSGGMRSYNEQFF.

This clone was seen only once. The chain combines TRBV24-1 with TRBJ2-1; the D is unclear. V lost 1 base and J lost 15, with 15 bases in between. The CDR3 contains 13 residues. From germline, CDR1 is KGHDR and CDR2 SFDVKD. In DNA form, the CDR3 reads TGTGCCACCAGTGATTTAGCCGGTGACCTTAGGTTCTTC. It yields the protein CATSDLAGDLRFF.

V is TRBV13 and J is TRBJ1-1; 9 bases are shared with TRBD1. The CDR3 loop spans 15 amino acids. Trimming removed 3 bases from V and 5 bases from J; junction bases left unmatched: 7. The germline CDR1 and CDR2 sequences are PRHDT and FYEKMQ (reference sequence). The CDR3 coding sequence is TGTGCCAGCAGCTTTCGATCGGGACAGGGAACTGAAGCTTTCTTT. This translates into CASSFRSGQGTEAFF.

The V gene is TRBV4-3, the J gene TRBJ2-7; 9 bases match TRBD1. The J segment lost 4 bases and the V segment lost 2 bases, leaving 6 bases of the junction unmatched. The germline CDR1 and CDR2 sequences are LGHNA and YSLEER. The CDR3 is made up of 15 amino acids. CDR3: CASSQTGGGGYEQYF. The DNA for the CDR3 is TGCGCCAGCAGCCAAACAGGGGGCGGTGGATACGAGCAGTACTTC.

The J gene is TRBJ1-1, the V gene TRBV29-1; D possibly corresponds to TRBD1 (6 bases). The germline V gene encodes CDR1 SQVTM and CDR2 ANQGSEA. V shed 7 bases and J shed 3 bases, with 18 bases lying between them. CDR3 size: 14 residues. The CDR3 protein is CSAGRGSSYTEAFF. The DNA for the CDR3 is TGCAGCGCTGGTAGGGGGTCCTCCTACACTGAAGCTTTCTTT.

This clone was detected only a few times. The V and J genes are TRBV5-1 and TRBJ1-2; D is ambiguous. CDR3 length equals 14 residues. Deletions cut 0 bases from V and 8 bases from J, with 14 bases between. Germline CDR1 SGHRS, CDR2 YFSETQ. In nucleotides, the CDR3 is TGCGCCAGCAGCTTGGGATTGGTACGAGACGGCTACACCTTC. Translating it yields CASSLGLVRDGYTF.

This chain joins TRBV28 and TRBJ1-2, with 8 bases lining up with TRBD1. Trimming at V came to 5 bases and at J to 5 bases, leaving 4 bases not matched to a gene. Germline V gives CDR1 MDHEN, CDR2 SYDVKM. The length of the CDR3 is 13 residues. For the CDR3, the DNA is TGTGCCAGCAGTGCGGGGACAGGATATGGCTACACCTTC. This codes for CASSAGTGYGYTF.

J is TRBJ2-7 and V is TRBV6-2 or TRBV6-3, with 9 bases aligning to TRBD2. This CDR3 is built from 15 residues. Trimming at V came to 2 bases and at J to 1 base, leaving 3 bases not matched to a gene. Germline V gives CDR1 MNHEY, CDR2 SVGEGT. The CDR3 reads CASSYKAGGSYEQYF. CDR3 sequence (DNA): TGTGCCAGCAGTTACAAAGCGGGGGGATCCTACGAGCAGTACTTC.